The 11 T cell receptor beta chains presented below share a single source sample, sequenced in a study of blood T cell repertoires in COVID-19. The data were produced by immunoSEQ multiplex PCR, yet TCRdb's version contains in-frame clones alone and is incomplete. Seen here are roughly 270,000 clones, around 90% observed once, and the top ten hold 9.4%. The sequencing sample was made of peripheral blood. These receptors came from a young man with active or convalescent COVID-19.

This clone has a handful of counts. The gene calls are TRBV27 and TRBJ2-3, with a weak D call TRBD2 (5 bases). Germline loops: CDR1 MNHEY, CDR2 SMNVEV (reference sequence). V was clipped by 5 bases and J by 6 bases, with 9 bases between them. This CDR3 contains 12 residues. The CDR3 DNA reads as TGTGCCAGCAGTCGCGGGTTTGATACGCAGTATTTT. It yields the protein CASSRGFDTQYF.

The chain is built from TRBV5-5 and TRBJ1-1; D is unresolved. This CDR3 contains 12 residues. Trimming removed 2 bases from V and 6 bases from J, with 8 bases in between. Looked up from germline, CDR1 is SGHKS and CDR2 is YYEKEE (reference sequence). The CDR3 nucleotides read TGTGCCAGCAGCTTAGCGAGGTCTGAAGCTTTCTTT. Protein: CASSLARSEAFF.

The gene calls are TRBV19 and TRBJ1-1; D is unclear. V lost 3 bases to trimming and J lost 7 bases, with 9 bases between them. The CDR3 spans 12 residues. Germline V gives CDR1 LNHDA, CDR2 SQIVND (reference sequence). CDR3 sequence reads: CASSIGGGEAFF. CDR3 sequence (DNA): TGTGCCAGTAGTATTGGCGGAGGTGAAGCTTTCTTT.

The genes are TRBV9 and TRBJ2-5; TRBD2 aligns across 9 bases. Germline lookup yields CDR1 SGDLS and CDR2 YYNGEE. This CDR3 is 17 amino acids long. V was pared by 4 bases and J by 2 bases, with 12 bases of the junction left unmatched. CDR3 in DNA: TGTGCCAGCAGCCCGGGGCTAGCGGGGCCACCACAAGAGACCCAGTACTTC. This encodes CASSPGLAGPPQETQYF.

For the CDR3, the DNA is TGTGCCAGCAGCGTACTCGCGGGGGACACAGATACGCAGTATTTT. Its protein product is CASSVLAGDTDTQYF. The chain uses TRBV7-9 and TRBJ2-3; 7 bases fit TRBD2. Germline V gives CDR1 SEHNR, CDR2 FQNEAQ (reference sequence). The J segment lost 2 bases and the V segment lost 5 bases, leaving 7 bases of the junction unmatched. This CDR3 comprises 15 residues.

The sample holds one count of this clone. J is TRBJ1-6 and V is TRBV5-5; TRBD1 agrees at 8 bases. Germline CDR1 and CDR2: SGHKS and YYEKEE (reference sequence). The CDR3 is 16 residues long. The ends lost 3 bases at V and 10 bases at J; junction bases unmatched: 12. The CDR3 reads CASSYGQGAIISPLHF. In DNA form, the CDR3 reads TGTGCCAGCAGCTATGGACAGGGTGCCATTATCTCACCCCTCCACTTT.

J is TRBJ2-7 and V is TRBV3-1 (or the pseudogene TRBV3-2); 8 bases map to TRBD1. CDR3 length: 18 residues. V lost 0 bases, J lost 2 bases, and 12 bases stayed unmatched. The germline V gene encodes CDR1 LGHDT and CDR2 YNNKEL (reference sequence). DNA for the CDR3: TGTGCCAGCAGCCAAGATACCCAGGGACAGGCAAAGACCTACGAGCAGTACTTC. As protein: CASSQDTQGQAKTYEQYF.

V gene TRBV6-5 combines with J gene TRBJ1-1; 8 bases are shared with TRBD1. J gave up 11 bases and V 5 bases, and 7 bases lay outside the gene matches. CDR1 is MNHEY and CDR2 is SVGAGI in the germline V gene. This CDR3 region has 12 residues. CDR3 loop: CASSNLQGDAFF. The CDR3 coding sequence is TGTGCCAGCAGTAACCTACAGGGGGACGCTTTCTTT.

The chain has TRBV9 and TRBJ1-2; 8 bases fit TRBD1. This CDR3 is 16 amino acids long. With V trimmed by 0 bases and J by 2 bases, 6 bases remained unmatched. Per germline, CDR1 SGDLS and CDR2 YYNGEE. The CDR3 DNA reads as TGTGCCAGCAGCGTAGAAGGGCAGGGGGCGAACTATGGCTACACCTTC. It specifies CASSVEGQGANYGYTF.

The chain carries TRBV6-6 and TRBJ1-4; 10 bases match TRBD1. This CDR3 has 15 amino acids. Germline CDR1 is MNHNY and CDR2 is SVGAGI (reference sequence). With V trimmed by 2 bases and J by 7 bases, 4 bases remained unmatched. The CDR3 protein is CASSYHDRGREKLFF. The CDR3 DNA is TGTGCCAGCAGTTACCACGACAGGGGGCGTGAAAAACTGTTTTTT.

V usage is TRBV13 and J usage is TRBJ2-3; D not certain. Trimming took off 2 bases at V and 1 base at J, with 4 bases between the two ends. Per the germline V gene, CDR1 is PRHDT and CDR2 is FYEKMQ (reference sequence). The CDR3 sequence is 13 residues long. This CDR3 is CASSLFGTDTQYF. The CDR3 DNA follows: TGTGCCAGCAGCTTATTCGGCACAGATACGCAGTATTTT.